The 30 T cell receptor beta chains presented below share a single source sample, sequenced in a study of shared clonotypes between healthy human individuals. The repertoire was sequenced with immunoSEQ multiplex PCR; TCRdb's copy has only in-frame clones and lacks some. There are around 1.1 million clones in the sample; approximately 80% occur only once, and 0.7% to 0.95% lies in the top ten. Source material: memory CD4+ T cells from PBMCs. Subset meaning: CD45RA-negative fraction. These receptor sequences come from a young man in good health. Some clones in this sample may be carry-over from other donors' samples.

V gene TRBV5-1 combines with J gene TRBJ1-2; 8 nucleotides match TRBD1. With V trimmed by 6 bases and J by 4 bases, 8 bases remained unmatched. Germline V gene data show CDR1 as SGHRS and CDR2 as YFSETQ. There are 14 residues in the CDR3. CDR3 nucleotides: TGCGCCAGCAAGGACAGGGTTGATGGCTATGGCTACACCTTC. Translation: CASKDRVDGYGYTF.

V and J are TRBV28 and TRBJ2-7, with D possibly being TRBD1 (6 bases). The CDR3 is 14 amino acids. CDR1 MDHEN and CDR2 SYDVKM come from the germline V gene. Trimming shortened V by 2 bases and J by 1 base, and 9 bases separated the two germline ends. CDR3 in DNA: TGTGCCAGCAGTTTAGGGGGCATTTCCTACGAGCAGTACTTC. Translated, it gives CASSLGGISYEQYF.

The CDR3 DNA reads TGCGCCAGCAGCTTGGACGCCAATGAGCAGTTCTTC. Translating gives CASSLDANEQFF. V and J are TRBV5-1 and TRBJ2-1; D call uncertain. The V end was cut by 0 bases, the J end by 6 bases, with 4 bases between. Germline assignment: CDR1 SGHRS and CDR2 YFSETQ. This CDR3 contains 12 residues.

The chain couples TRBV7-3 to TRBJ2-2, with D possibly matching TRBD1 (6 bases). The CDR3 is made up of 15 amino acids. The V end was cut by 3 bases, the J end by 4 bases, with 12 bases between. The germline V gene encodes CDR1 SGHTA and CDR2 FQGTGA. CDR3 nucleotide sequence: TGTGCCAGCAGCTTCCTGGGGGCGGGCACCGGGGAGCTGTTTTTT. As protein: CASSFLGAGTGELFF. Together with reference TRBV7-3 and TRBJ2-2, the CDR3 gives the full variable domain: GAGVSQTPSNKVTEKGKYVELRCDPISGHTALYWYRQSLGQGPEFLIYFQGTGAADDSGLPNDRFFAVRPEGSVSTLKIQRTERGDSAVYLCASSFLGAGTGELFFGEGSRLTVL.

As concerns this clone: This CDR3 is also generated by other DNA sequences in the sample. The chain couples TRBV2 to TRBJ2-3; D remains unclear. The CDR3 has 11 amino acids. Trimming took 2 bases from V and 5 from J, leaving 2 bases between them. Germline CDR1 and CDR2: SNHLY and FYNNEI. The CDR3 region is CASSEQDTQYF. CDR3 bases: TGTGCCAGCAGTGAACAAGATACGCAGTATTTT. Full variable domain (remainder filled in from reference TRBV2 and TRBJ2-3): EPEVTQTPSHQVTQMGQEVILRCVPISNHLYFYWYRQILGQKVEFLVSFYNNEISEKSEIFDDQFSVERPDGSNFTLKIRSTKLEDSAMYFCASSEQDTQYFGPGTRLTVL.

The V gene is TRBV18, the J gene TRBJ1-1, with 7 bases identical to TRBD1. Germline lookup yields CDR1 KGHSH and CDR2 LQKENI. The CDR3 loop spans 16 amino acids. The V segment lost 3 bases and the J segment 0 bases; nucleotides outside the gene matches: 7. CDR3: CASSPHLTGMNTEAFF. CDR3 DNA sequence: TGTGCCAGCTCACCTCACCTGACAGGGATGAACACTGAAGCTTTCTTT.

The chain couples TRBV6-6 to TRBJ1-3; D is uncertain. Germline assignment: CDR1 MNHNY and CDR2 SVGAGI (reference sequence). The CDR3 has 13 amino acids. Trimming stripped 5 bases from V and 4 bases from J, with 9 bases between. CDR3 in amino acids: CASSRERGNTIYF. CDR3 nucleotide sequence: TGTGCCAGCAGTAGGGAACGCGGAAACACCATATATTTT.

The chain recombines TRBV27 with TRBJ1-5, with D perhaps TRBD1 (6 bases). Germline CDR1 is MNHEY and CDR2 is SMNVEV (reference sequence). Trimming cost V 3 bases and J 4 bases, with 10 bases left between them. The CDR3 is 14 residues long. Here the CDR3 reads CASSFTGKNQPQHF. The CDR3 DNA follows: TGTGCCAGCAGTTTCACAGGGAAAAATCAGCCCCAGCATTTT.

Of note for this clone: At the DNA level, this CDR3 is encoded by other sequences in the same sample as well. The chain uses TRBV5-1 and TRBJ1-1; 10 bases are a match to TRBD1. CDR3 length equals 14 residues. V shed 4 bases and J 2 bases; nucleotides not matched to a gene: 2. CDR1 and CDR2 from the germline V gene are SGHRS and YFSETQ. CDR3 amino acids: CASSGQGGNTEAFF. CDR3 DNA sequence: TGCGCCAGCAGCGGACAGGGGGGCAACACTGAAGCTTTCTTT.

The rearrangement uses TRBV9 and TRBJ2-7, with D tentatively TRBD1 (5 bases). CDR1 SGDLS and CDR2 YYNGEE come from the germline V gene. V was clipped by 5 bases and J by 5 bases, with 14 bases between them. The CDR3 has 13 residues. In DNA form, the CDR3 reads TGTGCCAGCAGTCCTGCAGGGCTCCACGAGCAGTACTTC. It is translated as CASSPAGLHEQYF.

This clone has a single count. V and J are TRBV1 and TRBJ1-5; the table's D call of TRBD1 was not tested on the DNA. TRBV1 is termed a pseudogene. The CDR3 is made up of 16 amino acids. CDR3 nucleotide sequence: TGCACCAGCAGCTTCCCGGACACAGATAGCAATCAGCCCCAGCATTTT. Translated, it gives CTSSFPDTDSNQPQHF.

J is TRBJ2-7 and V is TRBV5-4, with 9 bases fitting TRBD2. CDR1 and CDR2 (germline): SGHNT, YYREEE (reference sequence). With V trimmed by 2 bases and J by 2 bases, 5 bases remained unmatched. The CDR3 runs 15 residues. The CDR3 coding sequence is TGTGCCAGCAGCTTTGGCGGGAGGGCAACCTACGAGCAGTACTTC. It yields the protein CASSFGGRATYEQYF.

The chain couples TRBV7-9 to TRBJ2-7; weak D call: TRBD2 (6 bases). V lost 5 bases and J 3 bases, leaving 11 bases between the germline ends. Germline V gives CDR1 SEHNR, CDR2 FQNEAQ (reference sequence). This CDR3 is built from 13 residues. Here the CDR3 reads CASSPGLIYEQYF. The CDR3 DNA reads as TGTGCCAGCAGCCCGGGACTGATCTACGAGCAGTACTTC.

This clone came up once. This sequence joins TRBV11-3 and TRBJ2-5, with 7 bases aligning to TRBD1. This CDR3 comprises 15 residues. Trimming cost V 1 base and J 3 bases; bases outside gene matches: 5. Germline assignment: CDR1 SGHNT and CDR2 YENEEA. CDR3 residues: CASSLGVGGEETQYF. The DNA for the CDR3 is TGTGCCAGCAGCTTAGGGGTAGGGGGCGAAGAGACCCAGTACTTC.

This chain uses TRBV7-2 with TRBJ2-7; TRBD2 might be the D (7 bases). The CDR3 totals 15 residues. Germline V gene data show CDR1 as SGHTA and CDR2 as FQGNSA. Trimming removed 2 bases from V and 2 bases from J, with 13 bases in between. The CDR3 here is CASSLRRGGAYEQYF. CDR3 nucleotide sequence: TGTGCCAGCAGCTTAAGGAGAGGGGGGGCCTACGAGCAGTACTTC.

The V and J genes are TRBV28 and TRBJ2-3; D unresolved. The CDR3 has 14 amino acids. V was pared by 4 bases and J by 6 bases, with 14 bases between. The germline V gene has CDR1 MDHEN and CDR2 SYDVKM. CDR3 loop: CASSSLRGTDTQYF. CDR3 DNA sequence: TGTGCCAGCAGTTCCTTGAGAGGTACTGATACGCAGTATTTT.

This clone was detected many times. The V and J genes are TRBV18 and TRBJ1-1; D possibly corresponds to TRBD1 (5 bases). The CDR3 length is 14 residues. V gave up 5 bases and J gave up 3 bases, with 13 bases separating them. Per germline, CDR1 KGHSH and CDR2 LQKENI. The CDR3 DNA reads TGTGCCAGCTCAAGGGGACTGTTGGACACTGAAGCTTTCTTT. Residues: CASSRGLLDTEAFF.

This clone appeared once. The rearrangement joins TRBV10-3 to TRBJ2-7; TRBD2 aligns across 7 bases. This CDR3 has 14 residues. Per the germline V gene, CDR1 is ENHRY and CDR2 is SYGVKD. V dropped 0 bases and J dropped 4; count of bases not matched to a gene: 3. Here the CDR3 DNA reads TGTGCCATCAGTGAGTCCCAGCGGGAATACGAGCAGTACTTC. The encoded protein is CAISESQREYEQYF.

The V call is TRBV27, the J call TRBJ1-1, with 8 bases fitting TRBD1. Germline loops: CDR1 MNHEY, CDR2 SMNVEV (reference sequence). The CDR3 extends over 12 amino acids. The V segment lost 3 bases and the J segment 9 bases; nucleotides outside the gene matches: 3. CDR3: CASSFGQGKAFF. DNA of the CDR3: TGTGCCAGCAGTTTCGGACAGGGTAAAGCTTTCTTT.

The chain joins TRBV4-2 to TRBJ2-6, with D perhaps TRBD1 (5 bases). The CDR3 contains 20 residues. V gave up 4 bases and J gave up 1 base, with 23 bases separating them. The germline V gene has CDR1 LGHNA and CDR2 YNFKEQ. Written as DNA, the CDR3 is TGTGCCAGCAGCCCTCACCCTATGGAAGGGGCCGCTTCTGGGGCCAACGTCCTGACTTTC. This gives the protein CASSPHPMEGAASGANVLTF.

V and J are TRBV23-1 and TRBJ1-5; maybe TRBD1 (6 bases). TRBV23-1 is annotated as an ORF whose role is uncertain. The V end lost 2 bases, the J end lost 2 bases, and 25 bases lay between the germline ends. The CDR3 has 20 residues. CDR3 loop: CASSQPEITDSARCNQPQHF. The CDR3 DNA reads TGCGCCAGCAGTCAACCTGAGATTACGGACAGCGCTAGGTGCAATCAGCCCCAGCATTTT.

This clone was observed a single time. The rearrangement links TRBV28 to TRBJ2-7, with TRBD1 as a possible D gene (7 bases). This CDR3 spans 14 amino acids. V was cut by 6 bases and J by 3 bases, with 15 bases left in between. The germline V gene encodes CDR1 MDHEN and CDR2 SYDVKM. The CDR3 bases are TGTGCCAGCAGCTGGGCGGGGACAGACTACGAGCAGTACTTC. Its protein is CASSWAGTDYEQYF.

The chain recombines TRBV5-1 with TRBJ1-1, with D maybe TRBD1 (6 bases). Germline CDR1 reads SGHRS; CDR2 reads YFSETQ. Trimming removed 3 bases from V and 3 bases from J, with 12 bases in between. This CDR3 comprises 14 residues. DNA for the CDR3: TGCGCCAGCAGCTCGCTACAGGGAGACACTGAAGCTTTCTTT. Protein sequence: CASSSLQGDTEAFF. The full variable domain, in which reference TRBV5-1 and TRBJ1-1 provide the parts outside the CDR3, is KAGVTQTPRYLIKTRGQQVTLSCSPISGHRSVSWYQQTPGQGLQFLFEYFSETQRNKGNFPGRFSGRQFSNSRSEMNVSTLELGDSALYLCASSSLQGDTEAFFGQGTRLTVV.

The rearrangement joins TRBV2 to TRBJ2-7; 10 bases map to TRBD2. This CDR3 spans 16 amino acids. CDR1 is SNHLY and CDR2 is FYNNEI in the germline V gene. V was clipped by 7 bases and J by 5 bases; unmatched bases: 14. This CDR3 reads CASTIKASGRANEQYF. The CDR3 bases are TGTGCCAGCACTATAAAGGCTAGCGGGAGAGCAAACGAGCAGTACTTC. The whole variable domain, remainder taken from reference TRBV2 and TRBJ2-7, is EPEVTQTPSHQVTQMGQEVILRCVPISNHLYFYWYRQILGQKVEFLVSFYNNEISEKSEIFDDQFSVERPDGSNFTLKIRSTKLEDSAMYFCASTIKASGRANEQYFGPGTRLTVT.

This clone was detected only once. The chain employs TRBV7-3 and TRBJ1-5; D may be TRBD1 (6 bases). In germline, CDR1 is SGHTA, CDR2 FQGTGA. Trimming took 5 bases from V and 4 from J, leaving 9 bases between them. The CDR3 loop spans 13 amino acids. CDR3 sequence reads: CASSQDSNQPQHF. CDR3 DNA: TGTGCCAGCAGCCAGGACAGTAATCAGCCCCAGCATTTT.

This sequence joins TRBV7-9 and TRBJ2-1; the match to TRBD2 covers 14 bases. In germline, CDR1 is SEHNR, CDR2 FQNEAQ (reference sequence). Losses at the gene ends were 1 base for V and 8 bases for J; bases not matched to a gene: 7. The CDR3 covers 17 residues. DNA for the CDR3: TGTGCCAGCAGCTTAGGGAGGACTAGCGGGAGGTCATATGAGCAGTTCTTC. This encodes CASSLGRTSGRSYEQFF.

The gene calls are TRBV9 and TRBJ2-5; 7 nucleotides match TRBD2. This CDR3 is 16 amino acids long. The V segment lost 0 bases and the J segment 2 bases; nucleotides outside the gene matches: 7. CDR1 is SGDLS and CDR2 is YYNGEE in the germline V gene. The CDR3 nucleotides are TGTGCCAGCAGCGTAGCCCCCCTAGCGGCTCAAGAGACCCAGTACTTC. This encodes CASSVAPLAAQETQYF.

V gene TRBV30 combines with J gene TRBJ1-5; TRBD1 aligns across 7 bases. Germline CDR1 and CDR2: GTSNPN and SVGIG (reference sequence). V was pared by 5 bases and J by 1 base, with 5 bases of the junction left unmatched. The CDR3 is 14 amino acids. The CDR3 nucleotides are TGTGCCTGGGGCCCAGGGGGGAGCAATCAGCCCCAGCATTTT. It is translated as CAWGPGGSNQPQHF.

In this sample, this clone turned up a few times. The CDR3 loop is CASSEAWTLRGPQHF. The CDR3 DNA reads as TGTGCCAGCAGTGAAGCGTGGACACTTCGGGGGCCCCAGCATTTT. The rearrangement links TRBV2 to TRBJ1-5; perhaps TRBD1 as D (5 bases). The CDR3 runs 15 residues. The V gene's germline CDR1 is SNHLY and CDR2 FYNNEI. Trimming took off 0 bases at V and 9 bases at J, with 15 bases between the two ends.

The chain couples TRBV6-5 to TRBJ2-7; perhaps TRBD2 as D (6 bases). CDR3 length: 16 residues. Germline assignment: CDR1 MNHEY and CDR2 SVGAGI. Trimming left V 2 bases short and J 4 bases short, with 18 bases between. Here the CDR3 reads CASSYATAGGGYEQYF. For the CDR3, the DNA is TGTGCCAGCAGTTACGCCACAGCCGGTGGGGGGTACGAGCAGTACTTC.